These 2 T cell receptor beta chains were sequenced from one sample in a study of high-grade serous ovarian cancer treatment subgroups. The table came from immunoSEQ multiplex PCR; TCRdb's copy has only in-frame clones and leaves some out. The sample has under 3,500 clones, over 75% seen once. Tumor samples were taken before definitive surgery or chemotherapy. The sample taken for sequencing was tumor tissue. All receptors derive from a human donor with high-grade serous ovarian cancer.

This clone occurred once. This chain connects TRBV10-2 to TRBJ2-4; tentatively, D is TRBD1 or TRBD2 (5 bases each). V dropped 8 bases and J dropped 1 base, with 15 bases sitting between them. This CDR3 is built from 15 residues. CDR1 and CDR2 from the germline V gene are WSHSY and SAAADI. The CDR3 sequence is CASLGEGTAKNIQYF. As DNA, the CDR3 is TGCGCCAGCCTTGGAGAGGGGACGGCCAAAAACATTCAGTACTTC.

The CDR3, as DNA: TGTGCCAGCTCAAGACCAGGGGGCACTGAAGCTTTCTTT. Translating it yields CASSRPGGTEAFF. This chain uses TRBV18 with TRBJ1-1; the match to TRBD1 covers 7 bases. J lost 4 bases, V lost 5 bases, and 4 bases had no gene match. The CDR3 totals 13 residues. Germline V gene lookup returns CDR1 KGHSH and CDR2 LQKENI.